This T cell receptor (beta chain) was sequenced during a study of PD-L1 blockade in urothelial cancer. The time point here: pretreatment peripheral blood. For each patient, 1 to 8 samples were obtained, pretreatment and on-treatment. This clone occurred many times. Only in-frame clones appear in the TCRdb table, and some are missing; sequencing was by immunoSEQ multiplex PCR. The sample carries tens of thousands of clones, roughly 75% recorded once. The CDR3 is made up of 14 amino acids. The ends were cut back, 1 base at V and 6 bases at J, with 10 bases in the middle. Germline CDR1 SGHRS, CDR2 YFSETQ.

The origin of this receptor is a man aged 65-85 years with urothelial cancer. The V gene is TRBV5-1, the J gene TRBJ2-2, with D possibly matching TRBD1 (6 bases). The source was PBMCs, collected around atezolizumab (anti-PD-L1) treatment. The CDR3 DNA sequence: TGCGCCAGCAGCTTGATACAGGGATCCGGGGAGCTGTTTTTT. Encoded protein: CASSLIQGSGELFF.